The T cell receptor (beta chain) described here comes from a study of blood T cell repertoires in COVID-19. Study at large: Collection of acute and convalescent COVID-19 samples took place in the United States, Italy and Spain. Nucleic acid was either cDNA or gDNA, and it came from T cells, B-cell-depleted T cells, or PBMCs.

The CDR3 has 16 residues. CDR1 and CDR2 from the germline V gene are SGDLS and YYNGEE. Trimming took 0 bases from V and 3 from J; bases not matched to a gene: 4. This clone was seen once. In the source study's methods: Researchers report that nucleated cell counts were estimated from reference gene primer amplification. Repertoires were generated with immunoSEQ multiplex PCR, while TCRdb's copy carries only in-frame clones and drops some. V and J calls and clone size are those listed in that table; D and trimming were worked out from the DNA. This repertoire shows about 190,000 clones, nearly 90% found once; its top ten account for 0.62%.

The sequence was collected from a man over 45 with acute or convalescent COVID-19. V and J are TRBV9 and TRBJ2-3, with 10 bases that match TRBD2. Sequenced: peripheral blood. The CDR3 reads CASSVESGGETDTQYF. Here the CDR3 DNA reads TGTGCCAGCAGCGTAGAGAGCGGGGGGGAAACAGATACGCAGTATTTT.